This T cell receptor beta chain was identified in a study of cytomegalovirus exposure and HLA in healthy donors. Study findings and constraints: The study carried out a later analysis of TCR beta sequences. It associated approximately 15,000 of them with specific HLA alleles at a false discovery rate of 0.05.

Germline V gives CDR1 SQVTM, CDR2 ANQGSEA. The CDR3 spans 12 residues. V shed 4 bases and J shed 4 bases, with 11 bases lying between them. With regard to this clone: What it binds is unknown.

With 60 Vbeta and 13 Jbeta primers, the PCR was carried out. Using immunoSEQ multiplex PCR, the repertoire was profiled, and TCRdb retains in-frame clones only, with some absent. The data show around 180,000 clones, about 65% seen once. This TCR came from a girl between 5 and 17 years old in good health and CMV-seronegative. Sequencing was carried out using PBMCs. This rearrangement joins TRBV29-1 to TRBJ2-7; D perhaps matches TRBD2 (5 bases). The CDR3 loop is CSVVFEGYEQYF. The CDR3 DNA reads TGCAGCGTTGTATTTGAGGGTTACGAGCAGTACTTC.